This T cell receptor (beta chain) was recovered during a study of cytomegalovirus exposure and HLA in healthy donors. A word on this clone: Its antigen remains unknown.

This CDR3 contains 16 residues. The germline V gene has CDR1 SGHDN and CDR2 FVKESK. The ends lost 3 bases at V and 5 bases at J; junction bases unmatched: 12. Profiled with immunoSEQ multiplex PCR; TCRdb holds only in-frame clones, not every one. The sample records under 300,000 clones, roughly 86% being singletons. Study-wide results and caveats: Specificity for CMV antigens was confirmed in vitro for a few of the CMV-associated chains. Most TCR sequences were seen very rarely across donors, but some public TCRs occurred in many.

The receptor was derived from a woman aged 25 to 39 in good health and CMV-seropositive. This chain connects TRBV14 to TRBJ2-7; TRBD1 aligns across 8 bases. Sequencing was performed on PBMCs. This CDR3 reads CASSHEGWTGRNEQYF. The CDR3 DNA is TGTGCCAGCAGCCACGAAGGGTGGACAGGGAGGAACGAGCAGTACTTC.